The following is a TCR beta chain sequence with its context. Its antigen remains unknown. Germline CDR1 SGHTA, CDR2 FQGNSA. The CDR3 has 17 amino acids. The trim removed 1 base at V and 2 bases at J, leaving 10 bases unmatched. The repertoire was sequenced with immunoSEQ multiplex PCR; TCRdb's copy has only in-frame clones and lacks some. The data contain under 600,000 clones, roughly 98% of them singletons. This specimen belongs to a study of shared clonotypes between healthy human individuals. Study-level information: Each donor contributed plates that comprised three CD4 naive, three CD4 memory, two CD8 naive and one CD8 memory. General study results and limits: Of the naive CD4 clonotypes, around 5% were shared across several donors. Blood was the sole source, and tissue repertoires probably differ.

Terminally differentiated effector memory CD45RA+ cells were excluded from the naive CD8 cells, which were CD45RO-negative and positively selected for CCR7. Healthy HIV-negative adults with no recent acute infections or vaccinations were recruited as donors. The sample consisted of naive CD8+ T cells sorted from blood. This clonotype was obtained from a man aged 25 to 40 in good health. The chain employs TRBV7-2 and TRBJ2-7; 8 positions agree with TRBD1. CDR3 protein: CASSLDLRDRTTYEQYF. The DNA for the CDR3 is TGTGCCAGCAGCTTAGACCTCCGGGACAGGACCACCTACGAGCAGTACTTC.